Given below is one T cell receptor beta chain in context. This table comes from immunoSEQ multiplex PCR, and its TCRdb copy is limited to in-frame clones, with some not included. This sample has over 120,000 clones, with just over 90% found just once. Trimming shortened V by 8 bases and J by 0 bases, and 5 bases separated the two germline ends. The CDR3 sequence is 13 residues long. CDR1 and CDR2 from the germline V gene are MGHRA and YSYEKL. This entry belongs to a study of T cell responses to AZD1222 COVID-19 vaccine. This receptor was obtained from an adult in good health. Material: peripheral blood, obtained on day 0 of AZD1222 vaccination. The rearrangement links TRBV4-1 to TRBJ2-6, with D unclear. The CDR3 nucleotides are TGCGCCAGCTCCCCCTCTGGGGCCAACGTCCTGACTTTC. Protein product: CASSPSGANVLTF.